This TCR beta chain was sequenced for a study of cytomegalovirus exposure and HLA in healthy donors. Notes on the study in general: The listing of 150 to 200 TCR beta chains classed them as cytomegalovirus-associated.

This clone was detected only once. Its specificity is unknown. The assay was immunoSEQ multiplex PCR, and TCRdb's table has in-frame clones only and misses some. The top ten hold around 1.6% of the sample, which has some 61,000 clones, 97% seen once. CDR3 length equals 15 residues. With V trimmed by 0 bases and J by 7 bases, 11 bases remained unmatched. In germline, CDR1 is GTSNPN, CDR2 SVGIG (reference sequence). This chain connects TRBV30 to TRBJ1-1; 7 positions agree with TRBD1. The clonotype originates from a woman aged 18-30 years in good health and CMV-seropositive. The sample taken for sequencing was PBMCs. CDR3 DNA sequence: TGTGCCTGGAGTGTACGGCTTAGGGGGCGGAATGAAGCTTTCTTT. Translating gives CAWSVRLRGRNEAFF.